One TCR beta chain is described in this entry. The data stem from a study of PD-L1 blockade in urothelial cancer. Background on the study: The year 2014 saw patients start atezolizumab, 1,200 mg intravenously every 3 weeks. About 85% of the 29 patients were men with bladder-origin urothelial cancer. The analyses of blood took place 3 weeks (second dose) and 6 weeks after treatment start.

The CDR3 length is 16 residues. Looked up from germline, CDR1 is MNHNY and CDR2 is SVGAGI (reference sequence). V lost 5 bases, J lost 0 bases, and 9 bases stayed unmatched. The templates were synthetic TCR analogs, and they were spiked into each PCR. Some clones are missing from TCRdb's copy, which holds only in-frame ones; the method was immunoSEQ multiplex PCR. Of about 73,000 clones listed, roughly 91% are singletons. Source: PBMCs, taken around atezolizumab (anti-PD-L1) treatment. V gene TRBV6-6 combines with J gene TRBJ1-2; 7 bases agree with TRBD1. The origin of this receptor is a man in his sixties with urothelial cancer. Here the CDR3 reads CASSQPGQEANYGYTF. The CDR3 nucleotides read TGTGCCAGCAGTCAGCCCGGACAGGAAGCTAACTATGGCTACACCTTC.